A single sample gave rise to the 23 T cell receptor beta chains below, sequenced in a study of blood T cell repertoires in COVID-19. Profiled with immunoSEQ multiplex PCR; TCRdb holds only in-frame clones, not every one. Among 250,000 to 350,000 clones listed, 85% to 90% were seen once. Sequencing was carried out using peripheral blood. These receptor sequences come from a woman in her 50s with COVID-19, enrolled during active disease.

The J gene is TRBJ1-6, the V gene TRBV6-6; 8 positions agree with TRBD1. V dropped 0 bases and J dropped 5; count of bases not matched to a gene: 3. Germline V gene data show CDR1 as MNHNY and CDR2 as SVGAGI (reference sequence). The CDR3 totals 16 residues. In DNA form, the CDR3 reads TGTGCCAGCAGTTACTCTGGGGGACAGGATAATTCACCCCTCCACTTT. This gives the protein CASSYSGGQDNSPLHF.

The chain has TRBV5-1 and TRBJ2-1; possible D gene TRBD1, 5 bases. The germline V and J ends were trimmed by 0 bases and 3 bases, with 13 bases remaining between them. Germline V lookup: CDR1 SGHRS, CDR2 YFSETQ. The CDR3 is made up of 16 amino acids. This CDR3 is CASSLAPRVGYNEQFF. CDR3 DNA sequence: TGCGCCAGCAGCTTGGCCCCCAGGGTCGGCTACAATGAGCAGTTCTTC.

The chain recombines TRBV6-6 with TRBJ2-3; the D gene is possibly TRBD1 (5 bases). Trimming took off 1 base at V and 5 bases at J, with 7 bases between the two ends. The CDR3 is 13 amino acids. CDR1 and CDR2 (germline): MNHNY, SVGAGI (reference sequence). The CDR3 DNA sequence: TGTGCCAGCAGTTACTATAGGGGAGATACGCAGTATTTT. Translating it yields CASSYYRGDTQYF.

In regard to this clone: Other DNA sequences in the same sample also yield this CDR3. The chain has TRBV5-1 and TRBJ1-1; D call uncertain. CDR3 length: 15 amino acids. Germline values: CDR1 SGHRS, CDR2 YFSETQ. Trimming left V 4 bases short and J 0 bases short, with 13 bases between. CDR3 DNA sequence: TGCGCCAGCAGCCCCTCAGAGGTGGTGAACACTGAAGCTTTCTTT. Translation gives CASSPSEVVNTEAFF.

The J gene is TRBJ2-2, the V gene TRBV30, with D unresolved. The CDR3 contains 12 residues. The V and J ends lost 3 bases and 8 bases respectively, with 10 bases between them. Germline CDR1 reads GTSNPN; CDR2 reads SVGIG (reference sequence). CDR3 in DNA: TGTGCCTGGAGATCCAGTTGGGGGGAGCTGTTTTTT. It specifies CAWRSSWGELFF.

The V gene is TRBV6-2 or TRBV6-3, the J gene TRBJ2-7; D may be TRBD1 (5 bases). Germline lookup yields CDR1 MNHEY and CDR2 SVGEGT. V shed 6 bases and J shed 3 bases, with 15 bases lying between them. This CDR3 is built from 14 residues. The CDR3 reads CASSPWGPFYEQYF. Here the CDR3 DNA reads TGTGCCAGCAGCCCTTGGGGCCCATTCTACGAGCAGTACTTC.

DNA for the CDR3: TGTGCCAGCAGTATAGGGGCCCCCAGAGATACGCAGTATTTT. This encodes CASSIGAPRDTQYF. The V and J genes are TRBV3-1 (or the pseudogene TRBV3-2) and TRBJ2-3; possibly TRBD1 for D (5 bases). Germline CDR1 reads LGHDT; CDR2 reads YNNKEL (reference sequence). The CDR3 loop spans 14 amino acids. Trimming took off 6 bases at V and 5 bases at J, with 15 bases between the two ends.

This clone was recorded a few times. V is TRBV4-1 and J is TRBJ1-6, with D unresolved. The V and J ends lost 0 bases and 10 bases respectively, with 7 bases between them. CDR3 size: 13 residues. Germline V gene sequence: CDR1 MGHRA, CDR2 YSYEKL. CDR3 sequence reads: CASSQDIRSPLHF. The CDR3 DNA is TGCGCCAGCAGCCAAGATATACGGTCACCCCTCCACTTT.

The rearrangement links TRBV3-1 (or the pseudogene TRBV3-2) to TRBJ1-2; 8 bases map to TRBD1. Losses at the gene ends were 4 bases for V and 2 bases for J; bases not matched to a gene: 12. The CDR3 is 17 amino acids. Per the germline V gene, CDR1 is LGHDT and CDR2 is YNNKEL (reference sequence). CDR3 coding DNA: TGTGCCAGCAGCCCCCAGATTCCGGGACAGGTCAACTATGGCTACACCTTC. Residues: CASSPQIPGQVNYGYTF.

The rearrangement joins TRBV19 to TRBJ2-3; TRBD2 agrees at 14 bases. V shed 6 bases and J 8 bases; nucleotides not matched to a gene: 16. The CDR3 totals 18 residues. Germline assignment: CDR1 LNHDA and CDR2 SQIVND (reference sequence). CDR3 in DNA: TGTGCCAGTAGCCAAACAATAATCGGGACTAGCGGGAGTGGTACGCAGTATTTT. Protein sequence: CASSQTIIGTSGSGTQYF.

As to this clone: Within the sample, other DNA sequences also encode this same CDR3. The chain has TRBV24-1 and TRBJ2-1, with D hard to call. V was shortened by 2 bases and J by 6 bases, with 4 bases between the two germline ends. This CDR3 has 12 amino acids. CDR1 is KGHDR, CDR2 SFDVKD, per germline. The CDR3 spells CATSDSLNEQFF. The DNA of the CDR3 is TGTGCCACCAGTGATTCTCTCAATGAGCAGTTCTTC.

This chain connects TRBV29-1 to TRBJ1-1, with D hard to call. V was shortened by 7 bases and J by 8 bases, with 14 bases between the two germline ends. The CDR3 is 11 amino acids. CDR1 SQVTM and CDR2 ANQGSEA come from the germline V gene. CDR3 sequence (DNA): TGCAGCGACCGCGATCGAGGGGAAGCTTTCTTT. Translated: CSDRDRGEAFF.

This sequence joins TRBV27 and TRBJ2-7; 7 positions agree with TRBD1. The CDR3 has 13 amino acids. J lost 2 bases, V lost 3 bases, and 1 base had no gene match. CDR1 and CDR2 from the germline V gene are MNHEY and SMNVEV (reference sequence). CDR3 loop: CASSFGQAYEQYF. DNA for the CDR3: TGTGCCAGCAGTTTCGGACAGGCCTACGAGCAGTACTTC.

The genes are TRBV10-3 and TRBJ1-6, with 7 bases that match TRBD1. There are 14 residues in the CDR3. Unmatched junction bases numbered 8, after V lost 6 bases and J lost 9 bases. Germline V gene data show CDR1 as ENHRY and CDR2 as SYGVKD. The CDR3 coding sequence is TGTGCCATCAGCCCAGACAGGGATGGTTCACCCCTCCACTTT. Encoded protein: CAISPDRDGSPLHF.

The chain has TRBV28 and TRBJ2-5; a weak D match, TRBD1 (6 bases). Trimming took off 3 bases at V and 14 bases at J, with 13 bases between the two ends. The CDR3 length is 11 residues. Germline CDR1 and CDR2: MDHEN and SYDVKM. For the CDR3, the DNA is TGTGCCAGCAGTTTTCGACAGGCCTTTTACTTC. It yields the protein CASSFRQAFYF. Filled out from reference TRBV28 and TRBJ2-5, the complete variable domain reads DVKVTQSSRYLVKRTGEKVFLECVQDMDHENMFWYRQDPGLGLRLIYFSYDVKMKEKGDIPEGYSVSREKKERFSLILESASTNQTSMYLCASSFRQAFYFGPGTRLLVL.

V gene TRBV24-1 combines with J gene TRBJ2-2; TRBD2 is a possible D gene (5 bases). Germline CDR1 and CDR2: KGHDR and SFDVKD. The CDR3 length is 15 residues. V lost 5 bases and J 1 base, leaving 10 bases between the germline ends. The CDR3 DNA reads TGTGCCACCAGTGCGGCGGGCCGGAACACCGGGGAGCTGTTTTTT. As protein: CATSAAGRNTGELFF.

CDR3 sequence (DNA): TGTGCCAGCTCACCTTCCAAGCGGGAGATGACAGATACGCAGTATTTT. As protein: CASSPSKREMTDTQYF. This chain joins TRBV18 and TRBJ2-3, with TRBD2 identical over 8 bases. The V gene end was trimmed by 3 bases and the J gene end by 3 bases; junction bases not matched to a gene: 8. Germline V gene lookup returns CDR1 KGHSH and CDR2 LQKENI. The CDR3 runs 16 residues. Using reference TRBV18 and TRBJ2-3 for the parts outside the CDR3, the full variable domain is NAGVMQNPRHLVRRRGQEARLRCSPMKGHSHVYWYRQLPEEGLKFMVYLQKENIIDESGMPKERFSAEFPKEGPSILRIQQVVRGDSAAYFCASSPSKREMTDTQYFGPGTRLTVL.

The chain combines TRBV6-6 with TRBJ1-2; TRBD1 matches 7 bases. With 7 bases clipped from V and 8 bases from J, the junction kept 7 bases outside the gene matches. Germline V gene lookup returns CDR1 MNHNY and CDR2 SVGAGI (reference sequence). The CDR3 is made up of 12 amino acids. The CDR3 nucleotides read TGTGCCAGCAATACCTACAGGGGCGGCTACACCTTC. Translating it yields CASNTYRGGYTF.

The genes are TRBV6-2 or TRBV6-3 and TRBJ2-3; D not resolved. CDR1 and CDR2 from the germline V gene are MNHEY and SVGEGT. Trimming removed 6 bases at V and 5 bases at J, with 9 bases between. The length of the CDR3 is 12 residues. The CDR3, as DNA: TGTGCCAGCAGCCCCACAGAAGATACGCAGTATTTT. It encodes CASSPTEDTQYF.

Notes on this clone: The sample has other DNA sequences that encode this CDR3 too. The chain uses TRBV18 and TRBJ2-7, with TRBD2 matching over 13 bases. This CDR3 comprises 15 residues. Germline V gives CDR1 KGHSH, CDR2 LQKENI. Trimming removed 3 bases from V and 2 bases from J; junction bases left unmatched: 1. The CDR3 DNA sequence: TGTGCCAGCTCACCGGGACTAGCGGGAACCTACGAGCAGTACTTC. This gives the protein CASSPGLAGTYEQYF.

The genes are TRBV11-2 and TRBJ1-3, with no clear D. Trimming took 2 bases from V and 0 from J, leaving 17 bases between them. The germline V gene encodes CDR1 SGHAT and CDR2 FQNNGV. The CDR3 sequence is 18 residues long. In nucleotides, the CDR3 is TGTGCCAGCAGCTTACCCCCCGGAGGACTTATCTCTGGAAACACCATATATTTT. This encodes CASSLPPGGLISGNTIYF.

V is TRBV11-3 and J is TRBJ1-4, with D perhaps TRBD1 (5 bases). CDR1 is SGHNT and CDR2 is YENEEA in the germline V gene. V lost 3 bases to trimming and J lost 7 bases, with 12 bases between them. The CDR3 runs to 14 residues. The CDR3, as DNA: TGTGCCAGCAGCTTGACCAGGGTCGGTGAAAAACTGTTTTTT. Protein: CASSLTRVGEKLFF.

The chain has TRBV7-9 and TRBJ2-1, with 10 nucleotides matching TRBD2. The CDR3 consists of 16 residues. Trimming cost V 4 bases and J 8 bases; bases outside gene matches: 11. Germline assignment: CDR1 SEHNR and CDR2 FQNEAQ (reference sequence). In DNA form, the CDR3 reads TGTGCCAGCAGCTCCCCCCTAGCGGGAGCTGAAGATGAGCAGTTCTTC. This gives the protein CASSSPLAGAEDEQFF. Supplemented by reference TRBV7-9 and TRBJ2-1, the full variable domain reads DTGVSQNPRHKITKRGQNVTFRCDPISEHNRLYWYRQTLGQGPEFLTYFQNEAQLEKSRLLSDRFSAERPKGSFSTLEIQRTEQGDSAMYLCASSSPLAGAEDEQFFGPGTRLTVL.